What follows is one T cell receptor beta chain and its context. The source of the sample is a study of blood T cell repertoires in COVID-19. The overall study: Samples taken during acute and convalescent COVID-19 were collected in the United States, Italy and Spain. Nucleic acid was either cDNA or gDNA, and it came from T cells, B-cell-depleted T cells, or PBMCs.

Looked up from germline, CDR1 is SEHNR and CDR2 is FQNEAQ (reference sequence). This CDR3 contains 17 residues. V lost 0 bases and J 4 bases, leaving 16 bases between the germline ends. Study processing details: It was from reference gene primer amplification that nucleated cell counts were estimated. Sequencing was performed with immunoSEQ multiplex PCR; in TCRdb, only in-frame clones are kept and a portion is missing. That table gives V, J and clone size, and the DNA gave D and trimming. The sample includes hundreds of thousands of clones, about four fifths of them seen just once. The source of this sequence is a man at least 80 years old with acute or convalescent COVID-19. The sequenced material came from peripheral blood. The rearrangement uses TRBV7-9 and TRBJ1-5; D may be TRBD1 (5 bases). CDR3 in amino acids: CASSLALGDSENQPQHF. DNA for the CDR3: TGTGCCAGCAGCTTAGCGCTGGGTGACAGTGAGAATCAGCCCCAGCATTTT.